The 32 T cell receptor beta chains below come from one sample, sequenced in a study of cytomegalovirus exposure and HLA in healthy donors. Researchers ran the PCR with 60 Vbeta and 13 Jbeta primers. Assay: immunoSEQ multiplex PCR; the TCRdb copy retains only in-frame clones and omits some. The sample has about 100,000 clones, roughly 80% seen once. Sequencing was done on a sample of PBMCs. The receptors were sampled from a woman in her fifties or sixties in good health and CMV-seronegative.

The chain has TRBV19 and TRBJ2-3, with TRBD1 identical over 8 bases. The trim removed 0 bases at V and 4 bases at J, leaving 6 bases unmatched. Germline-derived CDR1 and CDR2 are LNHDA and SQIVND (reference sequence). The CDR3 sequence is 16 residues long. CDR3 in amino acids: CASSIEGQGTADTQYF. The CDR3 DNA reads as TGTGCCAGTAGTATAGAAGGACAGGGTACCGCAGATACGCAGTATTTT. Variable domain in full (rest from reference TRBV19 and TRBJ2-3): DGGITQSPKYLFRKEGQNVTLSCEQNLNHDAMYWYRQDPGQGLRLIYYSQIVNDFQKGDIAEGYSVSREKKESFPLTVTSAQKNPTAFYLCASSIEGQGTADTQYFGPGTRLTVL.

Here the CDR3 DNA reads TGTGCCAGTAGTATGATGTGGCCCGCCGAATACAATGAGCAGTTCTTC. This sequence encodes CASSMMWPAEYNEQFF. V usage is TRBV19 and J usage is TRBJ2-1; D gene uncertain. Germline-derived CDR1 and CDR2 are LNHDA and SQIVND (reference sequence). The CDR3 loop spans 16 amino acids. Trimming shortened V by 3 bases and J by 4 bases, and 16 bases separated the two germline ends.

CDR3 loop: CASSYSRGQSYGYTF. The CDR3 DNA follows: TGTGCCAGCAGTTACTCCAGAGGACAGAGCTATGGCTACACCTTC. The chain links TRBV6-6 to TRBJ1-2, with a possible D match to TRBD1 (6 bases). Trimming removed 0 bases from V and 4 bases from J, with 12 bases in between. CDR1 is MNHNY, CDR2 SVGAGI, per germline (reference sequence). CDR3 size: 15 residues.

This chain connects TRBV29-1 to TRBJ2-5; TRBD2 matches at 13 bases. The CDR3 is 14 residues long. Trimming at V came to 6 bases and at J to 5 bases, leaving 6 bases not matched to a gene. Germline loops: CDR1 SQVTM, CDR2 ANQGSEA. This chain's CDR3 is CSVAGTSGVETQYF. In DNA, the CDR3 is TGCAGCGTAGCCGGGACTAGCGGGGTTGAGACCCAGTACTTC.

This clone was recorded once. This chain uses TRBV6-5 with TRBJ1-6, with TRBD1 matching over 10 bases. This CDR3 comprises 15 residues. V shed 4 bases and J 14 bases; nucleotides not matched to a gene: 11. The germline V gene encodes CDR1 MNHEY and CDR2 SVGAGI. The CDR3, as DNA: TGTGCCAGCAGTTGGGACAGGGGTCCCCAGATGTCCCTCCACTTT. It is translated as CASSWDRGPQMSLHF.

CDR3: CASTMDREGLKGENTEAFF. CDR3 DNA: TGTGCCAGCACCATGGACAGGGAGGGGTTAAAGGGAGAGAACACTGAAGCTTTCTTT. The J gene is TRBJ1-1, the V gene TRBV21-1; TRBD1 is the table's D call and was not checked against the DNA. TRBV21-1 is annotated as a pseudogene. The CDR3 is made up of 19 amino acids.

J is TRBJ2-7 and V is TRBV15, with 8 bases lining up with TRBD2. V lost 0 bases, J lost 4 bases, and 5 bases stayed unmatched. Germline CDR1 is LNHNV and CDR2 is YYDKDF (reference sequence). The CDR3 contains 15 residues. In DNA form, the CDR3 reads TGTGCCACCAGCAGAGATCCGAGCGGGAGTTACGAGCAGTACTTC. It is translated as CATSRDPSGSYEQYF.

V is TRBV7-6 and J is TRBJ2-1; 10 bases match TRBD2. The length of the CDR3 is 15 residues. V gave up 5 bases and J gave up 7 bases; unmatched junction bases: 8. The germline gives CDR1 SGHVS, CDR2 FNYEAQ. The chain's CDR3 is CASSPRLAGVNEQFF. The CDR3 bases are TGTGCCAGCAGCCCCAGGCTAGCGGGGGTGAATGAGCAGTTCTTC.

This clone occurred a few times. The V call is TRBV7-2, the J call TRBJ1-1; D ambiguous. The germline CDR1 and CDR2 sequences are SGHTA and FQGNSA. This CDR3 contains 11 residues. The ends were cut back, 5 bases at V and 7 bases at J, with 8 bases in the middle. The DNA of the CDR3 is TGTGCCAGCAGCCTAGGAGTTGAAGCTTTCTTT. This codes for CASSLGVEAFF.

The chain combines TRBV4-3 with TRBJ1-2; D remains unclear. CDR3 length equals 15 residues. With 0 bases removed from V and 0 bases from J, the gap between germline ends came to 8 bases. Germline lookup yields CDR1 LGHNA and CDR2 YSLEER. The CDR3 spells CASSQDRGSNYGYTF. The CDR3 coding sequence is TGCGCCAGCAGCCAAGACCGAGGATCTAACTATGGCTACACCTTC.

This rearrangement joins TRBV30 to TRBJ2-2; 12 nucleotides align to TRBD2. V gave up 0 bases and J gave up 3 bases; unmatched junction bases: 5. Per germline, CDR1 GTSNPN and CDR2 SVGIG (reference sequence). The CDR3 is made up of 17 amino acids. The CDR3 DNA sequence: TGTGCCTGGAGTGTCCCTAGCGGGAGGGCCTACACCGGGGAGCTGTTTTTT. Translating gives CAWSVPSGRAYTGELFF.

The CDR3 nucleotides are TGCAGCGTTGAATTCGGCAATGAGCAGTTCTTC. It is translated as CSVEFGNEQFF. The J gene is TRBJ2-1, the V gene TRBV29-1; D is uncertain. This CDR3 is 11 amino acids long. V was trimmed by 2 bases and J by 6 bases, leaving 5 bases between them. Germline values: CDR1 SQVTM, CDR2 ANQGSEA.

This chain connects TRBV28 to TRBJ1-2, with 7 bases fitting TRBD1. The V gene end was trimmed by 0 bases and the J gene end by 4 bases; junction bases not matched to a gene: 2. Germline-derived CDR1 and CDR2 are MDHEN and SYDVKM. The CDR3 is 14 residues long. The DNA for the CDR3 is TGTGCCAGCAGTTTATGGGGACAGACCTATGGCTACACCTTC. It specifies CASSLWGQTYGYTF.

The chain joins TRBV30 to TRBJ1-1; D possibly corresponds to TRBD1 (5 bases). The ends were cut back, 4 bases at V and 0 bases at J, with 12 bases in the middle. The CDR3 is 14 amino acids. Germline V gives CDR1 GTSNPN, CDR2 SVGIG (reference sequence). CDR3 coding DNA: TGTGCCTGGACTGGGGCAGGGCTGAACACTGAAGCTTTCTTT. Protein sequence: CAWTGAGLNTEAFF.

This chain connects TRBV7-2 to TRBJ1-4; no clear D gene. The CDR3 consists of 14 residues. Between the trimmed V and J ends, which lost 1 base and 1 base, there was a span of 4 bases. The germline gives CDR1 SGHTA, CDR2 FQGNSA. The CDR3 nucleotides read TGTGCCAGCAGCTTAGGAGGAACTAATGAAAAACTGTTTTTT. Amino acid sequence: CASSLGGTNEKLFF.

The chain is built from TRBV7-2 and TRBJ1-1; D is ambiguous. The CDR3 contains 14 residues. Germline assignment: CDR1 SGHTA and CDR2 FQGNSA. Deletions cut 5 bases from V and 0 bases from J, with 10 bases between. The CDR3 region is CASSPFTVNTEAFF. The CDR3 DNA reads TGTGCCAGCAGCCCGTTCACTGTGAACACTGAAGCTTTCTTT.

The chain uses TRBV29-1 and TRBJ2-7; D is possibly TRBD1 (5 bases). This CDR3 region has 14 residues. V gave up 4 bases and J gave up 3 bases, with 16 bases separating them. Per the germline V gene, CDR1 is SQVTM and CDR2 is ANQGSEA. The DNA of the CDR3 is TGCAGCGTTGCTGTCCAGGGTCAGGACTACGAGCAGTACTTC. It codes for CSVAVQGQDYEQYF.

The rearrangement joins TRBV6-5 to TRBJ2-7; tentatively, D is TRBD2 (5 bases). The CDR3 runs 15 residues. V was cut by 2 bases and J by 5 bases, with 16 bases left in between. CDR1 and CDR2 (germline): MNHEY, SVGAGI. This CDR3 is CASSYGGDIGHEQYF. DNA of the CDR3: TGTGCCAGCAGTTACGGAGGTGACATCGGTCACGAGCAGTACTTC.

This clone has only a few counts. This chain joins TRBV5-1 and TRBJ2-7, with 8 nucleotides matching TRBD1. The CDR3 is made up of 14 amino acids. Germline trimming cut 2 bases from V and 1 base from J; bases unmatched to any gene: 2. Per the germline V gene, CDR1 is SGHRS and CDR2 is YFSETQ. The CDR3 DNA reads as TGCGCCAGCAGCTTAAGGACAGGGTCCTACGAGCAGTACTTC. It translates to CASSLRTGSYEQYF. Full variable domain (rest looked up from reference TRBV5-1 and TRBJ2-7): KAGVTQTPRYLIKTRGQQVTLSCSPISGHRSVSWYQQTPGQGLQFLFEYFSETQRNKGNFPGRFSGRQFSNSRSEMNVSTLELGDSALYLCASSLRTGSYEQYFGPGTRLTVT.

The sample holds one count of this clone. The gene calls are TRBV5-6 and TRBJ2-7; 9 positions match TRBD2. Germline CDR1 reads SGHDT; CDR2 reads YYEEEE. The CDR3 totals 16 residues. Losses at the gene ends were 4 bases for V and 4 bases for J; bases not matched to a gene: 12. CDR3 sequence: CASSGRGGIKPYEQYF. CDR3 nucleotides: TGTGCCAGCAGCGGGCGGGGGGGGATTAAGCCTTACGAGCAGTACTTC.

CDR3 bases: TGTGCCAGCAGCCCCAGCAGCGGGAGGGTGGTAGTAGACGAGCAGTACTTC. It specifies CASSPSSGRVVVDEQYF. The V and J genes are TRBV7-8 and TRBJ2-5, with 10 bases identical to TRBD2. The J call is doubtful: the DNA matches TRBJ2-7 better. CDR1 and CDR2 from the germline V gene are SGHVS and FQNEAQ. The CDR3 contains 17 residues.

The chain links TRBV5-4 to TRBJ2-5; a possible D gene is TRBD2 (5 bases). Deletions cut 0 bases from V and 4 bases from J, with 13 bases between. The CDR3 spans 15 residues. Germline V gene lookup returns CDR1 SGHNT and CDR2 YYREEE (reference sequence). The CDR3 DNA sequence: TGTGCCAGCAGCTTGGACTTGGGCGGGTCAGAGACCCAGTACTTC. This translates into CASSLDLGGSETQYF.

As DNA, the CDR3 is TGTGCCAGCAGTCCCCGGACTCCTAAGAATGAGCAGTACTTC. Protein: CASSPRTPKNEQYF. V is TRBV6-5 and J is TRBJ2-7; D may be TRBD2 (5 bases). CDR3 length equals 14 residues. Per germline, CDR1 MNHEY and CDR2 SVGAGI. The V gene lost 5 bases and the J gene lost 7 bases, with 18 bases spanning the gap.

The chain is built from TRBV5-1 and TRBJ1-6; D is perhaps TRBD1 (6 bases). The CDR3 consists of 15 residues. CDR1 and CDR2 (germline): SGHRS, YFSETQ. The V end was cut by 4 bases, the J end by 3 bases, with 11 bases between. The CDR3 DNA follows: TGCGCCAGCAGCGACGACAGGAACTATAATTCACCCCTCCACTTT. Its protein product is CASSDDRNYNSPLHF. Full variable domain (outside the CDR3, taken from reference TRBV5-1 and TRBJ1-6): KAGVTQTPRYLIKTRGQQVTLSCSPISGHRSVSWYQQTPGQGLQFLFEYFSETQRNKGNFPGRFSGRQFSNSRSEMNVSTLELGDSALYLCASSDDRNYNSPLHFGNGTRLTVT.

J is TRBJ1-1 and V is TRBV7-8, with D maybe TRBD1 (6 bases). This CDR3 comprises 14 residues. The V gene lost 5 bases and the J gene lost 3 bases, with 13 bases spanning the gap. Germline V gene lookup returns CDR1 SGHVS and CDR2 FQNEAQ. The CDR3 here is CASSAQEGDTEAFF. CDR3 DNA: TGTGCCAGCAGCGCACAAGAGGGGGACACTGAAGCTTTCTTT. The entire variable domain, with the rest obtained from reference TRBV7-8 and TRBJ1-1, is as follows: GAGVSQSPRYKVAKRGQDVALRCDPISGHVSLFWYQQALGQGPEFLTYFQNEAQLDKSGLPSDRFFAERPEGSVSTLKIQRTQQEDSAVYLCASSAQEGDTEAFFGQGTRLTVV.

DNA of the CDR3: TGTGCCAGCAGCTTAGGGATTGACCGGGAGAGTAGCACAGATACGCAGTATTTT. Residues: CASSLGIDRESSTDTQYF. The chain has TRBV7-6 and TRBJ2-3, with D tentatively TRBD2 (6 bases). Between the trimmed V and J ends, which lost 1 base and 0 bases, there was a span of 17 bases. The germline V gene has CDR1 SGHVS and CDR2 FNYEAQ. CDR3 length: 18 amino acids.

This chain joins TRBV27 and TRBJ2-1, with 9 bases lining up with TRBD2. Per germline, CDR1 MNHEY and CDR2 SMNVEV (reference sequence). Trimming took 6 bases from V and 7 from J; bases not matched to a gene: 13. This CDR3 spans 16 amino acids. The CDR3 region is CASSPAREGSGNEQFF. The CDR3 nucleotides read TGTGCCAGCAGCCCCGCGCGGGAGGGCAGCGGTAATGAGCAGTTCTTC.

This rearrangement joins TRBV7-6 to TRBJ1-5; D remains unclear. V lost 1 base to trimming and J lost 0 bases, with 7 bases between them. CDR1 and CDR2 (germline): SGHVS, FNYEAQ. The CDR3 consists of 15 residues. DNA for the CDR3: TGTGCCAGCAGCTTAGATGAGGATAGCAATCAGCCCCAGCATTTT. Translation gives CASSLDEDSNQPQHF.

The gene calls are TRBV19 and TRBJ1-6, with a possible D match to TRBD1 (5 bases). Germline V lookup: CDR1 LNHDA, CDR2 SQIVND (reference sequence). The CDR3 has 17 amino acids. V lost 3 bases, J lost 9 bases, and 21 bases lay in between. The CDR3 DNA follows: TGTGCCAGTAGTATGCCAACCGGGACTCCTGGGGCTTCACCCCTCCACTTT. Its translation: CASSMPTGTPGASPLHF.

The chain has TRBV11-2 and TRBJ1-1; no reliable D call. Germline V CDR1 and CDR2: SGHAT, FQNNGV. The CDR3 loop spans 12 amino acids. Trimming left V 5 bases short and J 5 bases short, with 9 bases between. DNA of the CDR3: TGTGCCAGCAGCGGTTTGCTAACTGAAGCTTTCTTT. It translates to CASSGLLTEAFF.

CDR3 coding DNA: TGTGCCAGCAGTTTAATCATGATTAGACGGCCCGAAGCGAACTATGGCTACACCTTC. It yields the protein CASSLIMIRRPEANYGYTF. The V and J genes are TRBV28 and TRBJ1-2; D is ambiguous. The germline CDR1 and CDR2 sequences are MDHEN and SYDVKM. The CDR3 consists of 19 residues. V dropped 2 bases and J dropped 2 bases, with 24 bases sitting between them.

V and J are TRBV5-8 and TRBJ2-3, with 7 bases aligning to TRBD2. The CDR3 extends over 16 amino acids. V gave up 0 bases and J gave up 0 bases; unmatched junction bases: 4. Germline CDR1 SGHTS, CDR2 YDEGEE. This CDR3 is CASSLGLAESTDTQYF. CDR3 bases: TGTGCCAGCAGCTTGGGTCTAGCGGAGAGCACAGATACGCAGTATTTT.